This passage covers 31 T cell receptor beta chains from one sample sequenced in a study of OX40 agonist ivuxolimab in advanced cancers. Method: immunoSEQ multiplex PCR; TCRdb's copy keeps in-frame clones and lacks some. Of 70,000 to 95,000 clones listed, roughly nine tenths were seen once; the top ten hold 10% to 15%. The sample was CD4+ or CD8+ T cells sorted from blood, taken in a trial of the OX40 agonist ivuxolimab. The receptors originated from an adult with an advanced solid tumor such as melanoma, head and neck, liver or kidney cancer.

This chain links TRBV6-6 with TRBJ2-1; tentatively, D is TRBD1 or TRBD2 (5 bases each). V gave up 8 bases and J gave up 6 bases, with 17 bases separating them. CDR3 length equals 14 residues. CDR1 is MNHNY and CDR2 is SVGAGI in the germline V gene (reference sequence). DNA for the CDR3: TGTGCCAGCTTTCCCAGAGGGGAAGGCAATGAGCAGTTCTTC. Translated, it gives CASFPRGEGNEQFF.

This clone showed up just once. This chain connects TRBV7-2 to TRBJ2-3; TRBD2 agrees at 7 bases. Germline V lookup: CDR1 SGHTA, CDR2 FQGNSA. The CDR3 loop spans 14 amino acids. V gave up 6 bases and J gave up 1 base; unmatched junction bases: 4. CDR3 protein: CASRIREGTDTQYF. The CDR3 bases are TGTGCCAGCAGGATTCGGGAGGGCACAGATACGCAGTATTTT. Drawing the rest from reference TRBV7-2 and TRBJ2-3, the complete variable domain is GAGVSQSPSNKVTEKGKDVELRCDPISGHTALYWYRQSLGQGLEFLIYFQGNSAPDKSGLPSDRFSAERTGGSVSTLTIQRTQQEDSAVYLCASRIREGTDTQYFGPGTRLTVL.

This clone was seen only a few times. The rearrangement links TRBV19 to TRBJ2-3, with 9 nucleotides matching TRBD2. CDR3 length: 16 residues. Germline V gene lookup returns CDR1 LNHDA and CDR2 SQIVND (reference sequence). V dropped 3 bases and J dropped 5; count of bases not matched to a gene: 9. CDR3 DNA: TGTGCCAGTAGTATGGGTAGCGGGAGTTTCGTAGATACGCAGTATTTT. This encodes CASSMGSGSFVDTQYF. The full variable domain, completed using reference TRBV19 and TRBJ2-3, is DGGITQSPKYLFRKEGQNVTLSCEQNLNHDAMYWYRQDPGQGLRLIYYSQIVNDFQKGDIAEGYSVSREKKESFPLTVTSAQKNPTAFYLCASSMGSGSFVDTQYFGPGTRLTVL.

The V and J genes are TRBV9 and TRBJ2-3, with a weak D call TRBD1 (5 bases). Looked up from germline, CDR1 is SGDLS and CDR2 is YYNGEE. Trimming left V 2 bases short and J 10 bases short, with 20 bases between. The CDR3 is made up of 15 amino acids. Here the CDR3 reads CASSVWARGLASQYF. The DNA for the CDR3 is TGTGCCAGCAGCGTCTGGGCTAGGGGTTTGGCTTCGCAGTATTTT.

Of note for this clone: This same CDR3 is encoded by further DNA sequences in the sample. The chain combines TRBV20-1 with TRBJ2-7, with D possibly being TRBD2 (5 bases). Looked up from germline, CDR1 is DFQATT and CDR2 is SNEGSKA (reference sequence). This CDR3 contains 11 residues. V was pared by 3 bases and J by 3 bases, with 6 bases between. The CDR3 DNA sequence: TGCAGTGCTAGCGGGAACTACGAGCAGTACTTC. Translating it yields CSASGNYEQYF.

This clone was recorded once. CDR3 nucleotide sequence: TGTGCCAGCAGTTACTCGAGCGAGGCGGTGTTCAATGAGCAGTTCTTC. Protein sequence: CASSYSSEAVFNEQFF. The J gene is TRBJ2-1, the V gene TRBV6-5; no clear D gene. Trimming shortened V by 0 bases and J by 6 bases, and 15 bases separated the two germline ends. The CDR3 extends over 16 amino acids. Germline V CDR1 and CDR2: MNHEY, SVGAGI.

This CDR3 is CASSDLTGTQYF. The DNA for the CDR3 is TGTGCCAGCAGCGACCTGACGGGGACCCAGTACTTC. This chain connects TRBV9 to TRBJ2-5; D is undetermined. Germline V gene lookup returns CDR1 SGDLS and CDR2 YYNGEE. V was cut by 3 bases and J by 7 bases, with 10 bases left in between. The length of the CDR3 is 12 residues.

The V call is TRBV6-6, the J call TRBJ2-7, with 9 bases lining up with TRBD2. V dropped 6 bases and J dropped 7; count of bases not matched to a gene: 7. Germline V gene lookup returns CDR1 MNHNY and CDR2 SVGAGI (reference sequence). The CDR3 is made up of 13 amino acids. CDR3 DNA sequence: TGTGCCAGCAGGCAAGCGGGAGGAGGGGAGCAGTACTTC. It encodes CASRQAGGGEQYF.

The count of this clone is one. The chain has TRBV18 and TRBJ2-5; 9 bases are shared with TRBD2. This CDR3 region has 16 residues. Germline V CDR1 and CDR2: KGHSH, LQKENI. J gave up 1 base and V 6 bases, and 9 bases lay outside the gene matches. CDR3 region: CASSPNSGSGQETQYF. The CDR3 DNA sequence: TGTGCCAGCTCCCCCAATAGCGGGAGTGGCCAAGAGACCCAGTACTTC. The variable domain in full, completed from reference TRBV18 and TRBJ2-5, reads NAGVMQNPRHLVRRRGQEARLRCSPMKGHSHVYWYRQLPEEGLKFMVYLQKENIIDESGMPKERFSAEFPKEGPSILRIQQVVRGDSAAYFCASSPNSGSGQETQYFGPGTRLLVL.

The chain joins TRBV29-1 to TRBJ2-1; possibly TRBD2 for D (5 bases). V lost 6 bases to trimming and J lost 1 base, with 13 bases between them. The CDR3 is 14 amino acids. Germline V CDR1 and CDR2: SQVTM, ANQGSEA. The CDR3 loop reads CSVTGAASYNEQFF. In DNA, the CDR3 is TGCAGCGTCACTGGAGCGGCATCCTACAATGAGCAGTTCTTC.

The V gene is TRBV4-2, the J gene TRBJ2-7; D is unresolved. Germline lookup yields CDR1 LGHNA and CDR2 YNFKEQ. V was pared by 5 bases and J by 0 bases, with 8 bases between. This CDR3 contains 13 residues. CDR3 loop: CASSLGSSYEQYF. CDR3 sequence (DNA): TGTGCCAGCAGCTTAGGGTCCTCCTACGAGCAGTACTTC.

In DNA, the CDR3 is TGTGCCAGCAGTTTAACGACTAGCGGGAGTCTGGGCTACGAGCAGTACTTC. It codes for CASSLTTSGSLGYEQYF. V gene TRBV27 combines with J gene TRBJ2-7, with 12 bases fitting TRBD2. Germline CDR1 and CDR2: MNHEY and SMNVEV (reference sequence). J gave up 3 bases and V 2 bases, and 8 bases lay outside the gene matches. This CDR3 comprises 17 residues.

V is TRBV5-1 and J is TRBJ2-7; 11 bases are a match to TRBD2. The CDR3 runs to 15 residues. V was clipped by 2 bases and J by 5 bases; unmatched bases: 6. Germline loops: CDR1 SGHRS, CDR2 YFSETQ. The CDR3 region is CASSFLAGGPHEQYF. The CDR3 nucleotides read TGCGCCAGCAGCTTCTTAGCGGGAGGGCCCCACGAGCAGTACTTC.

This rearrangement joins TRBV2 to TRBJ1-2; D perhaps matches TRBD1 (5 bases). Per germline, CDR1 SNHLY and CDR2 FYNNEI. The CDR3 covers 13 residues. Trimming shortened V by 5 bases and J by 4 bases, and 11 bases separated the two germline ends. CDR3 coding DNA: TGTGCCAGCAGTAATCAGGGCCTCTATGGCTACACCTTC. Translating gives CASSNQGLYGYTF.

The chain recombines TRBV11-2 with TRBJ2-7; D is possibly TRBD2 (5 bases). Trimming shortened V by 4 bases and J by 2 bases, and 15 bases separated the two germline ends. The CDR3 sequence is 15 residues long. Germline V gene sequence: CDR1 SGHAT, CDR2 FQNNGV. The DNA for the CDR3 is TGTGCCAGCAGCTCACTAGGTCAAACCACCTACGAGCAGTACTTC. Encoded protein: CASSSLGQTTYEQYF.

The chain couples TRBV4-1 to TRBJ1-2, with D tentatively TRBD1 (5 bases). The CDR3 is 13 amino acids. The germline V gene encodes CDR1 MGHRA and CDR2 YSYEKL. Trimming stripped 3 bases from V and 4 bases from J, with 9 bases between. CDR3 sequence (DNA): TGCGCCAGCAGCCAGGGAGACAGCTATGGCTACACCTTC. This codes for CASSQGDSYGYTF.

The chain links TRBV9 to TRBJ2-5, with a possible D match to TRBD1 (5 bases). This CDR3 is built from 14 residues. V was cut by 3 bases and J by 1 base, with 10 bases left in between. Per germline, CDR1 SGDLS and CDR2 YYNGEE. The DNA for the CDR3 is TGTGCCAGCAGCGGGCGACAGAGCCAAGAGACCCAGTACTTC. Translating gives CASSGRQSQETQYF.

This clone turned up a few times. The chain employs TRBV18 and TRBJ1-2, with D possibly TRBD1 on 6 matching bases. CDR1 and CDR2 from the germline V gene are KGHSH and LQKENI. Trimming removed 2 bases at V and 6 bases at J, with 10 bases between. The CDR3 consists of 13 residues. This CDR3 reads CASSPAGADGYTF. The CDR3 DNA is TGTGCCAGCTCACCAGCAGGGGCGGATGGCTACACCTTC.

V and J are TRBV5-8 and TRBJ1-1; the D is unclear. The CDR3 is 9 residues long. V was shortened by 6 bases and J by 7 bases, with 4 bases between the two germline ends. Germline-derived CDR1 and CDR2 are SGHTS and YDEGEE. The CDR3 protein is CASTLEAFF. CDR3 DNA sequence: TGTGCCAGCACCCTTGAAGCTTTCTTT.

V gene TRBV27 combines with J gene TRBJ2-3; either TRBD1 or TRBD2 may fit D (5 bases each). The CDR3 loop spans 14 amino acids. From germline, CDR1 is MNHEY and CDR2 SMNVEV (reference sequence). The ends were cut back, 7 bases at V and 2 bases at J, with 13 bases in the middle. CDR3 bases: TGTGCCAGCACCCCTGGGACGGTCACAGATACGCAGTATTTT. Protein product: CASTPGTVTDTQYF.

The chain uses TRBV6-4 and TRBJ2-3, with 9 bases lining up with TRBD1. V was pared by 4 bases and J by 2 bases, with 1 base of the junction left unmatched. The germline V gene has CDR1 MRHNA and CDR2 SNTAGT. CDR3 size: 14 residues. The CDR3 loop reads CASSGDRDTDTQYF. DNA for the CDR3: TGTGCCAGCAGTGGGGACAGGGACACAGATACGCAGTATTTT.

Comment on this clone: One end of the junction fails to match germline, which may point to a read error. The chain combines TRBV5-4 with TRBJ1-4; 9 bases line up with TRBD1. From germline, CDR1 is SGHNT and CDR2 YYREEE (reference sequence). The CDR3 is made up of 14 amino acids. CDR3: CASSLDRGHEKLFF. The DNA of the CDR3 is TGTGCCAGCAGTTTGGACAGGGGCCACGAAAAACTGTTTTTT. The complete variable domain, with remaining parts taken from reference TRBV5-4 and TRBJ1-4, reads ETGVTQSPTHLIKTRGQQVTLRCSSQSGHNTVSWYQQALGQGPQFIFQYYREEENGRGNFPPRFSGLQFPNYSSELNVNALELDDSALYLCASSLDRGHEKLFFGSGTQLSVL.

This rearrangement joins TRBV4-1 to TRBJ2-5; 16 bases map to TRBD2. CDR3 length: 19 residues. Germline assignment: CDR1 MGHRA and CDR2 YSYEKL. V dropped 3 bases and J dropped 5; count of bases not matched to a gene: 12. The CDR3 here is CASSHPVGTSGRVGETQYF. The CDR3 DNA sequence: TGCGCCAGCAGCCACCCCGTGGGGACTAGCGGGAGGGTAGGGGAGACCCAGTACTTC.

V gene TRBV11-1 combines with J gene TRBJ2-1; 10 bases match TRBD2. Germline CDR1 reads SGHAT; CDR2 reads FQDESV (reference sequence). The J segment lost 1 base and the V segment lost 1 base, leaving 7 bases of the junction unmatched. The CDR3 is made up of 18 amino acids. CDR3 in amino acids: CASSLDEREGPSYNEQFF. The CDR3 DNA follows: TGTGCCAGCAGCTTAGATGAGCGGGAGGGCCCATCCTACAATGAGCAGTTCTTC.

The J gene is TRBJ1-1, the V gene TRBV27; TRBD1 aligns across 8 bases. This CDR3 is built from 19 residues. Trimming took 0 bases from V and 0 from J; bases not matched to a gene: 12. CDR1 and CDR2 (germline): MNHEY, SMNVEV (reference sequence). The CDR3 spells CASSLSRRGLRYMNTEAFF. CDR3 coding DNA: TGTGCCAGCAGTTTATCTCGCAGGGGGCTCCGTTACATGAACACTGAAGCTTTCTTT.

This chain connects TRBV11-2 to TRBJ1-4; 7 nucleotides line up with TRBD1. Germline assignment: CDR1 SGHAT and CDR2 FQNNGV. V lost 2 bases to trimming and J lost 6 bases; unmatched junction nucleotides: 3. The CDR3 is 14 amino acids. DNA of the CDR3: TGTGCCAGCAGCTTATGGGACAGCGATGAAAAACTGTTTTTT. This translates into CASSLWDSDEKLFF.

The J gene is TRBJ2-7, the V gene TRBV18; D may be TRBD1 (6 bases). Looked up from germline, CDR1 is KGHSH and CDR2 is LQKENI. V lost 4 bases to trimming and J lost 7 bases, with 17 bases between them. This CDR3 has 14 amino acids. CDR3 residues: CASSQLTGNAEQYF. As DNA, the CDR3 is TGTGCCAGCTCACAACTGACAGGTAATGCAGAGCAGTACTTC. The whole variable domain, filled in from reference TRBV18 and TRBJ2-7, reads NAGVMQNPRHLVRRRGQEARLRCSPMKGHSHVYWYRQLPEEGLKFMVYLQKENIIDESGMPKERFSAEFPKEGPSILRIQQVVRGDSAAYFCASSQLTGNAEQYFGPGTRLTVT.

The chain uses TRBV27 and TRBJ2-1, with D hard to call. V was shortened by 0 bases and J by 9 bases, with 6 bases between the two germline ends. The germline gives CDR1 MNHEY, CDR2 SMNVEV (reference sequence). The CDR3 is made up of 12 amino acids. CDR3 in amino acids: CASSLSSGEQFF. DNA of the CDR3: TGTGCCAGCAGTTTATCGAGTGGTGAGCAGTTCTTC.

V is TRBV27 and J is TRBJ2-1, with D possibly called TRBD1 or TRBD2 (5 bases each). Per the germline V gene, CDR1 is MNHEY and CDR2 is SMNVEV (reference sequence). The CDR3 is 12 amino acids. The germline V and J ends were trimmed by 2 bases and 8 bases, with 7 bases remaining between them. CDR3 in amino acids: CASSLEGHEQFF. The CDR3, as DNA: TGTGCCAGCAGTTTAGAGGGGCATGAGCAGTTCTTC.

The chain links TRBV27 to TRBJ1-2; D call uncertain. Trimming pared 2 bases from V and 4 bases from J, leaving 11 bases between. Germline lookup yields CDR1 MNHEY and CDR2 SMNVEV (reference sequence). The CDR3 sequence is 14 residues long. The CDR3 loop is CASSLVPLGYGYTF. The CDR3 DNA follows: TGTGCCAGCAGTTTAGTCCCCCTTGGCTATGGCTACACCTTC.

V usage is TRBV7-9 and J usage is TRBJ1-1; D might be TRBD1 (5 bases). This CDR3 is built from 17 residues. The V and J ends lost 4 bases and 0 bases respectively, with 18 bases between them. The germline CDR1 and CDR2 sequences are SEHNR and FQNEAQ (reference sequence). Here the CDR3 reads CASSSREEGRMNTEAFF. The CDR3 region has the DNA TGTGCCAGCAGCTCCCGGGAGGAGGGGCGAATGAACACTGAAGCTTTCTTT.